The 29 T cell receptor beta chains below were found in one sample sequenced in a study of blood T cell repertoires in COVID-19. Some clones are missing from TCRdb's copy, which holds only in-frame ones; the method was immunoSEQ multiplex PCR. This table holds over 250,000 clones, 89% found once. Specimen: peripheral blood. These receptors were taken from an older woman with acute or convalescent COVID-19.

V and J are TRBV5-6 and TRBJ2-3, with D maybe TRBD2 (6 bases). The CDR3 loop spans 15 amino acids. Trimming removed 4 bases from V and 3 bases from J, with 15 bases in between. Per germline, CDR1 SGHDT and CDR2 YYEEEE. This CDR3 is CASSARTTTTDTQYF. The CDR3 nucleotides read TGTGCCAGCAGCGCAAGGACTACAACGACAGATACGCAGTATTTT.

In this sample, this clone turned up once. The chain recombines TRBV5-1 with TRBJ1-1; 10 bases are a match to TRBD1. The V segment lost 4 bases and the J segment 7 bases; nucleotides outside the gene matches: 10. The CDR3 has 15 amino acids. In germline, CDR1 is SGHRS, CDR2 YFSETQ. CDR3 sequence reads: CASSPGGTGALEAFF. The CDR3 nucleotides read TGCGCCAGCAGCCCGGGTGGGACAGGGGCCCTTGAAGCTTTCTTT.

The CDR3 sequence: CASSEWGGGTDTQYF. In DNA form, the CDR3 reads TGTGCCAGCAGTGAATGGGGGGGCGGCACAGATACGCAGTATTTT. This chain uses TRBV6-1 with TRBJ2-3, with D perhaps matching TRBD2 (7 bases). The length of the CDR3 is 15 residues. The germline V gene encodes CDR1 MNHNS and CDR2 SASEGT. Trimming stripped 2 bases from V and 1 base from J, with 10 bases between.

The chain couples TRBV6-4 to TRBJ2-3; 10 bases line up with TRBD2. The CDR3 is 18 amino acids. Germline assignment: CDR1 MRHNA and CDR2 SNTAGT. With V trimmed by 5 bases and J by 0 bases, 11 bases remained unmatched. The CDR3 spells CASSITLERGGSTDTQYF. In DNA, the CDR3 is TGTGCCAGCAGTATAACCCTAGAGCGGGGGGGCAGCACAGATACGCAGTATTTT.

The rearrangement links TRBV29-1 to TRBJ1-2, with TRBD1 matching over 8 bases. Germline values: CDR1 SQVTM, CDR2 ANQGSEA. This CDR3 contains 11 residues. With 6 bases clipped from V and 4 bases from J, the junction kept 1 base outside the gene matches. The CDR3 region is CSVGTGYGYTF. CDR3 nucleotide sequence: TGCAGCGTCGGGACAGGCTATGGCTACACCTTC.

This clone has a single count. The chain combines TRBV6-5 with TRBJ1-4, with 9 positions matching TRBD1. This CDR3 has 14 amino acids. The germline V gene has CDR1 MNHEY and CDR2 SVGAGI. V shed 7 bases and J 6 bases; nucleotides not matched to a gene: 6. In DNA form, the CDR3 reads TGTGCCAGCAAGACAGGGGGTGGGGATGAAAAACTGTTTTTT. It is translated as CASKTGGGDEKLFF.

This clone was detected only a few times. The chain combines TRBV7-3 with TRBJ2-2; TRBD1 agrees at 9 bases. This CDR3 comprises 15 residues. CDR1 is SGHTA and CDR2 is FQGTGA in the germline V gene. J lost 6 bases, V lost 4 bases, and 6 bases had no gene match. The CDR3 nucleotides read TGTGCCAGCAGCTCAGGACAGGGGTGGCCCGGGGAGCTGTTTTTT. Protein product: CASSSGQGWPGELFF.

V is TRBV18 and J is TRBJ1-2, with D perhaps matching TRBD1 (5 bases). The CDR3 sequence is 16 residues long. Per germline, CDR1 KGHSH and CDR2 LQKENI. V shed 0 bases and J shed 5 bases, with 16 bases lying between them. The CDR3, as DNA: TGTGCCAGCTCACCACCGGAACAGGAAGCTGGATATGGCTACACCTTC. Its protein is CASSPPEQEAGYGYTF.

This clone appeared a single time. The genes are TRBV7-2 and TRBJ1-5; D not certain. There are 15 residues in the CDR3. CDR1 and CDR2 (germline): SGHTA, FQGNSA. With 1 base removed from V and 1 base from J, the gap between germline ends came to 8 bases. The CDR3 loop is CASSLVPGSNQPQHF. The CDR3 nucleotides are TGTGCCAGCAGCTTAGTACCCGGGAGCAATCAGCCCCAGCATTTT.

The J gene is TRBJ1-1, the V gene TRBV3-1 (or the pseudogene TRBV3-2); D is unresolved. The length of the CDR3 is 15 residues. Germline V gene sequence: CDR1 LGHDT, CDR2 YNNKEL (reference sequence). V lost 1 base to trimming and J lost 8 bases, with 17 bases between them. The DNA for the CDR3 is TGTGCCAGCAGCCAAGGAGAAACTTATGGCAGGGAAGCTTTCTTT. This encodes CASSQGETYGREAFF.

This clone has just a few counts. CDR3 coding DNA: TGTGCCAGCAGCTTAGATCTGGGGACAGGGCGGGAAAAACCATTCCACTTT. This encodes CASSLDLGTGREKPFHF. J is TRBJ1-6 and V is TRBV7-9, with 9 bases aligning to TRBD1. Germline V CDR1 and CDR2: SEHNR, FQNEAQ (reference sequence). With V trimmed by 1 base and J by 17 bases, 18 bases remained unmatched. This CDR3 is 17 amino acids long.

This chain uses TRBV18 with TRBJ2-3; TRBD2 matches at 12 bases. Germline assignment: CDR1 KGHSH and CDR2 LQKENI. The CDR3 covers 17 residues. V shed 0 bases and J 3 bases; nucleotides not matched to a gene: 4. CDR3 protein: CASSPPATSGRTDTQYF. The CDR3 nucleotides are TGTGCCAGCTCACCACCGGCAACTAGCGGGAGGACAGATACGCAGTATTTT.

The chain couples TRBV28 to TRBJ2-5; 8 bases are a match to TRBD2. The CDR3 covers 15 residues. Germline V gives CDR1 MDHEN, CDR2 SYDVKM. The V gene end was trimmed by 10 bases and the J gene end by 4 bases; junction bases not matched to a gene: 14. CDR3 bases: TGTGCCATAAATAAAGCGGGAGATGGGAGAGAGACCCAGTACTTC. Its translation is CAINKAGDGRETQYF. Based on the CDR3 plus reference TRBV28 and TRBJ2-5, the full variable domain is DVKVTQSSRYLVKRTGEKVFLECVQDMDHENMFWYRQDPGLGLRLIYFSYDVKMKEKGDIPEGYSVSREKKERFSLILESASTNQTSMYLCAINKAGDGRETQYFGPGTRLLVL.

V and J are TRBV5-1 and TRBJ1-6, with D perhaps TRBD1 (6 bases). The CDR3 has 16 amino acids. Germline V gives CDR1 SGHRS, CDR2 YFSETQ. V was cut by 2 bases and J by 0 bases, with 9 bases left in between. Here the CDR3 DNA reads TGCGCCAGCAGCTTAGGGGGAACCTCCTATAATTCACCCCTCCACTTT. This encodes CASSLGGTSYNSPLHF.

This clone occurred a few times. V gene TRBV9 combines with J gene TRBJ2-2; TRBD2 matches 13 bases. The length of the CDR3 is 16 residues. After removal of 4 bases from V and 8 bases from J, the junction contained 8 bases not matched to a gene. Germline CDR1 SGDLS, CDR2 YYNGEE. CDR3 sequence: CASSFGLAGVVGELFF. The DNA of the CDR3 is TGTGCCAGCAGCTTCGGACTAGCGGGGGTTGTAGGGGAGCTGTTTTTT.

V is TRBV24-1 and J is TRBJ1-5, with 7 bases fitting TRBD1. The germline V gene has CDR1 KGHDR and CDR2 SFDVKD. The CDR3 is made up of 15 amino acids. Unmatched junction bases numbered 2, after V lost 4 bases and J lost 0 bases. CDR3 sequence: CATSEGTASNQPQHF. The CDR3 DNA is TGTGCCACCAGTGAAGGGACAGCTAGCAATCAGCCCCAGCATTTT.

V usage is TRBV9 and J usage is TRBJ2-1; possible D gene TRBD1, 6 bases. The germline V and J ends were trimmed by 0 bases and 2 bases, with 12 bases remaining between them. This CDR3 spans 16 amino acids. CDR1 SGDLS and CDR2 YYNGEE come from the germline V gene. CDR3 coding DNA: TGTGCCAGCAGCGTAGGGCAACAGGGTGCCTACAATGAGCAGTTCTTC. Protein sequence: CASSVGQQGAYNEQFF. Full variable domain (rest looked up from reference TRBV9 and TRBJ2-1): DSGVTQTPKHLITATGQRVTLRCSPRSGDLSVYWYQQSLDQGLQFLIQYYNGEERAKGNILERFSAQQFPDLHSELNLSSLELGDSALYFCASSVGQQGAYNEQFFGPGTRLTVL.

CDR3 protein: CASSPRTGQAYGYTF. In nucleotides, the CDR3 is TGTGCCAGCAGCCCCCGGACAGGGCAAGCCTATGGCTACACCTTC. The rearrangement uses TRBV7-2 and TRBJ1-2, with 8 bases fitting TRBD1. The ends lost 5 bases at V and 4 bases at J; junction bases unmatched: 9. This CDR3 region has 15 residues. Germline V lookup: CDR1 SGHTA, CDR2 FQGNSA. Variable domain in full (rest from reference TRBV7-2 and TRBJ1-2): GAGVSQSPSNKVTEKGKDVELRCDPISGHTALYWYRQSLGQGLEFLIYFQGNSAPDKSGLPSDRFSAERTGGSVSTLTIQRTQQEDSAVYLCASSPRTGQAYGYTFGSGTRLTVV.

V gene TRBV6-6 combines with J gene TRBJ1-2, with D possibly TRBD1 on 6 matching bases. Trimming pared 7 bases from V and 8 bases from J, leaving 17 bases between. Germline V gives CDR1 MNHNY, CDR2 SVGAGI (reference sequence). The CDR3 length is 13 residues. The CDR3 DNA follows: TGTGCCAGCACCAAGGGGGGGACTAGGGGCTACACCTTC. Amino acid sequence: CASTKGGTRGYTF.

The CDR3 nucleotides read TGTGCCAGCAGCTTGGAAGGGGCTAATGAAAAACTGTTTTTT. Protein: CASSLEGANEKLFF. The chain couples TRBV5-6 to TRBJ1-4, with a weak D call TRBD1 (5 bases). This CDR3 is built from 14 residues. CDR1 and CDR2 from the germline V gene are SGHDT and YYEEEE. Trimming removed 0 bases from V and 3 bases from J, with 6 bases in between.

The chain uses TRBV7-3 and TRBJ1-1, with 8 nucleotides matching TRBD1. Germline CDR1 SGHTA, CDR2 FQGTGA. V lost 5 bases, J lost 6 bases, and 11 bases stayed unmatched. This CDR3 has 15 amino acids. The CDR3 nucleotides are TGTGCCAGCAGCAACCAGGGGGCATTCGGCGCTGAAGCTTTCTTT. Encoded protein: CASSNQGAFGAEAFF. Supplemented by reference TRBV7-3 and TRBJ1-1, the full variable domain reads GAGVSQTPSNKVTEKGKYVELRCDPISGHTALYWYRQSLGQGPEFLIYFQGTGAADDSGLPNDRFFAVRPEGSVSTLKIQRTERGDSAVYLCASSNQGAFGAEAFFGQGTRLTVV.

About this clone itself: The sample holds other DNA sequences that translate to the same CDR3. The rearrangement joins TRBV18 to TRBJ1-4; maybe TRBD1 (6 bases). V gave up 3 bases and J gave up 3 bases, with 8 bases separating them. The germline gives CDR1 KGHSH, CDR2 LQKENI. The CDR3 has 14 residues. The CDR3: CASSPTGPNEKLFF. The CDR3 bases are TGTGCCAGCTCACCGACAGGCCCTAATGAAAAACTGTTTTTT.

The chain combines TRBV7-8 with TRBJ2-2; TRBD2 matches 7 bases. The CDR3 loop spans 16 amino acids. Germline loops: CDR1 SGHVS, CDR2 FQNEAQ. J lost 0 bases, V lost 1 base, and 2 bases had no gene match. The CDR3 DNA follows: TGTGCCAGCAGCTTAGACGGGGGGACGAACACCGGGGAGCTGTTTTTT. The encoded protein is CASSLDGGTNTGELFF.

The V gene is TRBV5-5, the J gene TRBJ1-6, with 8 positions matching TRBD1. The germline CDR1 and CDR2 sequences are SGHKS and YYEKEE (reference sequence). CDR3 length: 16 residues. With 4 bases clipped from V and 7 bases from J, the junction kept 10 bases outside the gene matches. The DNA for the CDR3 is TGTGCCAGCAGCAGTCGACAGGGGCCACAAAATTCACCCCTCCACTTT. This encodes CASSSRQGPQNSPLHF.

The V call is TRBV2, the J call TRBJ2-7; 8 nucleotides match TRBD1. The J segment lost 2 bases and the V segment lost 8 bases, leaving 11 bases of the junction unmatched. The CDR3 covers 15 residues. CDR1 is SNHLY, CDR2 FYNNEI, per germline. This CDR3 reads CASSGTRGQTYEQYF. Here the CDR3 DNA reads TGTGCCAGCTCCGGGACCAGGGGGCAGACCTACGAGCAGTACTTC.

Here the CDR3 DNA reads TGTGCCAGCAGTCCGTGGACAGGAGAAAACACTGAAGCTTTCTTT. Residues: CASSPWTGENTEAFF. The chain recombines TRBV6-5 with TRBJ1-1; 7 bases match TRBD1. CDR1 and CDR2 from the germline V gene are MNHEY and SVGAGI. Unmatched junction bases numbered 8, after V lost 5 bases and J lost 2 bases. CDR3 length equals 15 residues.

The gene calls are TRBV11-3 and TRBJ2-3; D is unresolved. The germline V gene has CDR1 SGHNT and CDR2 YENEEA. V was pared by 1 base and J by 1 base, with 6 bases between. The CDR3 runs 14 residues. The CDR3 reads CASSLGRGTDTQYF. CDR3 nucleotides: TGTGCCAGCAGCTTAGGACGGGGCACAGATACGCAGTATTTT.

CDR3 region: CASSGQGAYEQYF. The CDR3 DNA reads TGCGCCAGCAGCGGACAGGGGGCCTACGAGCAGTACTTC. J is TRBJ2-7 and V is TRBV10-2; 10 bases map to TRBD1. Germline CDR1 reads WSHSY; CDR2 reads SAAADI. With V trimmed by 6 bases and J by 2 bases, 1 base remained unmatched. The CDR3 spans 13 residues.

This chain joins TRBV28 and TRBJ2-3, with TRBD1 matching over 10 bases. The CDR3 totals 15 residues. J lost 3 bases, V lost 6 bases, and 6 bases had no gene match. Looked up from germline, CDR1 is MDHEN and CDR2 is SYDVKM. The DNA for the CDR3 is TGTGCCAGCAGGATTTGGGGACAGGGGACAGATACGCAGTATTTT. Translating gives CASRIWGQGTDTQYF.